Many counts were recorded for the clone carrying this T cell receptor beta chain. Its antigen is not known. Germline CDR1 is MNHNS and CDR2 is SASEGT. The CDR3 length is 13 residues. Trimming shortened V by 6 bases and J by 1 base, and 9 bases separated the two germline ends. TCRdb ran MiXCR on the reads and lists one entry per CDR3 protein. In the table there are hundreds of thousands of distinct CDR3 sequences, less than 40% of which are singletons. These data come from a study of T cell repertoires in cytomegalovirus infection. As for the study in general: Carrying CMV and the relevant HLA type showed in public TCR beta signatures. Study-level findings and limits: Within the response measured ex vivo, HLA-C-restricted CMV-specific TCR beta clonotypes were dominant.

This clonotype was sampled from a human donor in good health (CMV status not recorded). Some clones in this sample may be carry-over from other donors' samples. The chain couples TRBV6-1 to TRBJ1-1; weak D call: TRBD1 (5 bases). Source: cultured CD8+ T cells from PBMCs, taken from culture after CMV antigen stimulation. CDR3 sequence: CASRATGNTEAFF. The CDR3 nucleotides read TGTGCCAGCAGGGCTACAGGGAACACTGAAGCTTTCTTT.